This T cell receptor beta chain was identified in a study of T cells in Graves' hyperthyroidism and ophthalmopathy. V trimming: 8 bases; J trimming: 4 bases; junction bases outside the gene matches: 18. CDR3 size: 16 residues. CDR1 and CDR2 (germline): SQVTM, ANQGSEA. On this clonotype itself: Its antigen is not known.

Study-wide results and caveats: Blood also held most thyroid clonotypes expanded beyond 0.001.

Amplification targeted TCR beta CDR3 regions from RNA transcripts. The HTBI primer set was used in a first-round RT-PCR of the TCR CDR3. A single record per CDR3 protein comes from TCRdb applying MiXCR to the multiplex PCR reads. The data show around 620,000 distinct CDR3 sequences, 14% seen once. This sequence originates from a young woman with Graves' ophthalmopathy. Sequencing used blood. The chain uses TRBV29-1 and TRBJ1-1, with TRBD1 matching over 8 bases. The CDR3 region is CSTLRVGTGGGTEAFF. The CDR3 region has the DNA TGCAGCACTCTGCGGGTAGGGACAGGAGGCGGCACTGAAGCTTTCTTT.